These T cell receptor beta chains were read from a single sample in a study of blood T cell repertoires in COVID-19. Some clones are missing from TCRdb's copy, which holds only in-frame ones; the method was immunoSEQ multiplex PCR. The sample consists of roughly 280,000 clones, 89% of them appearing once. Input material: peripheral blood. The receptors here all came from a man between 50 and 59 years old with acute or convalescent COVID-19. Each CDR3 is given with its conserved first and last residue. A D gene is named only where the DNA matches it firmly. A row's size may be missing; if present it is once, few, many or a size class.

- TRBJ2-7 TRBV9 - TGTGCCAGCAGCCCCCCGGCGGGGCAGTGGGCCGAGCAGTACTTC CASSPPAGQWAEQYF
TRBD1 TRBJ2-5 TRBV6-5 - TGTGCCAGCAGTTCCTGGGACAGCTTAAAAGAGACCCAGTACTTC CASSSWDSLKETQYF
- TRBJ1-1 TRBV30 - TGTGCCTGGAGTGTAGCGGCTGAAGCTTTCTTT CAWSVAAEAFF
- TRBJ1-1 TRBV2 - TGTGCCAGCAGCGACCTACCCGGGTACACTGAAGCTTTCTTT CASSDLPGYTEAFF
TRBD2 TRBJ2-3 TRBV6-4 - TGTGCCAGCAGTGACTCGACTGCCCTGGGGGGGGATACGCAGTATTTT CASSDSTALGGDTQYF
- TRBJ1-2 TRBV2 - TGTGCCAGCAGTGAAGCCGTTGGGGCAGGGTATGGCTACACCTTC CASSEAVGAGYGYTF
- TRBJ1-4 TRBV11-3 - TGTGCCAGCAGCTTAGATGGACAGCTCTGGGGTCTTAATGAAAAACTGTTTTTT CASSLDGQLWGLNEKLFF
- TRBJ1-2 TRBV7-8 - TGTGCCAGCAGCTTAGGTGACTACTATGGCTACACCTTC CASSLGDYYGYTF
- TRBJ2-2 TRBV7-9 - TGTGCCAGCAGCTTTGGGGCCTTAGACACCGGGGAGCTGTTTTTT CASSFGALDTGELFF
- TRBJ2-7 TRBV7-3 - TGTGCCAGCAGCTTGGGACTGGGGAGCTCCTACGAGCAGTACTTC CASSLGLGSSYEQYF
- TRBJ1-6 TRBV30 - TGTGCCTGGAGTGGGGGCTTCGAAAGGAATTCACCCCTCCACTTT CAWSGGFERNSPLHF
- TRBJ2-1 TRBV9 - TGTGCCAGCAGCGTAGAGAGGGGGGGAAACTACAATGAGCAGTTCTTC CASSVERGGNYNEQFF
TRBD1 TRBJ1-6 TRBV6-1 once TGTGCCAGCAGTGACGGGACAGAATTTAATTCACCCCTCCACTTT CASSDGTEFNSPLHF
- TRBJ2-3 TRBV5-5 - TGTGCCAGCACCCTCCGGGGGGCAGGGGAGGCAGATACGCAGTATTTT CASTLRGAGEADTQYF
TRBD2 TRBJ2-7 TRBV19 - TGTGCCAGTAAGCTAGCGGGGGCCTACGAGCAGTACTTC CASKLAGAYEQYF
- TRBJ1-3 TRBV7-9 - TGTGCCAGCAGCTCGCGGCAGTCCGGAAACACCATATATTTT CASSSRQSGNTIYF
- TRBJ2-5 TRBV14 - TGTGCCAGCAGCCAAGTGGGGGCGGGTGAGACCCAGTACTTC CASSQVGAGETQYF
- TRBJ2-2 TRBV7-2 - TGTGCCAGCAGCTTAAAGCAGGGTAACACCGGGGAGCTGTTTTTT CASSLKQGNTGELFF
- TRBJ1-1 TRBV3-1/TRBV3-2 - TGTGCCAGCAGCCCACAGCTGAACACTGAAGCTTTCTTT CASSPQLNTEAFF
- TRBJ2-3 TRBV12-3/TRBV12-4 - TGTGCCAGCAGTTTCGGGTACGCAGATACGCAGTATTTT CASSFGYADTQYF
TRBD1 TRBJ2-2 TRBV18 - TGTGCCAGCTCACCGGGACAGATAAAGACCGCGAACACCGGGGAGCTGTTTTTT CASSPGQIKTANTGELFF
- TRBJ1-6 TRBV24-1 - TGTGCCACCCACCAACGGGATTCACCCCTCCACTTT CATHQRDSPLHF
TRBD1 TRBJ1-1 TRBV7-3 - TGTGCCAGCAGCTCCGGGACAGGAGAAGCTTTCTTT CASSSGTGEAFF
TRBD1 TRBJ2-2 TRBV9 - TGTGCCAGCAGCGCAACCGGGACAGGGGGCACCGGGGAGCTGTTTTTT CASSATGTGGTGELFF
- TRBJ1-1 TRBV6-5 - TGTGCCAGCAAGTCGGGTTTGAACACTGAAGCTTTCTTT CASKSGLNTEAFF
- TRBJ1-2 TRBV7-3 - TGTGCCAGCAGCTTAACTTCAGGGGAGGGCTACACCTTC CASSLTSGEGYTF
TRBD1 TRBJ2-7 TRBV5-4 - TGTGCCAGCAGCTCTGGCGGGACAGGGGGTATCTACGAGCAGTACTTC CASSSGGTGGIYEQYF
TRBD1 TRBJ1-1 TRBV6-5 - TGTGCCAGCAGTCCGCAGGGGGCTTGGAACACTGAAGCTTTCTTT CASSPQGAWNTEAFF
- TRBJ1-1 TRBV9 - TGTGCCAGCAGCGCCCAAGTGGGCCTTGAAGCTTTCTTT CASSAQVGLEAFF
TRBD1 TRBJ1-2 TRBV6-6 - TGTGCCAGCAGTTACCCGACAGGGGGAGGCTACACCTTC CASSYPTGGGYTF
- TRBJ2-2 TRBV13 - TGTGCCAGCAACGAGGCCACGAACACCGGGGAGCTGTTTTTT CASNEATNTGELFF
TRBD1 TRBJ2-1 TRBV24-1 - TGTGCCACCAGTGGGGACAGGGTTGAGCAGTTCTTC CATSGDRVEQFF
TRBD1 TRBJ2-7 TRBV30 - TGTGCCTGGTCCATCGGACAGGGGTACGAGCAGTACTTC CAWSIGQGYEQYF
- TRBJ2-2 TRBV27 - TGTGCCAGCAGGCGAGGGTACACCGGGGAGCTGTTTTTT CASRRGYTGELFF
TRBD2 TRBJ2-3 TRBV9 - TGTGCCAGCAGCCCAGCGGGGACTAGCCGGAATACGCAGTATTTT CASSPAGTSRNTQYF
TRBD1 TRBJ2-7 TRBV10-3 - TGTGCCACGATAGGACAGGGGGCGAGAAACGAGCAGTACTTC CATIGQGARNEQYF
- TRBJ2-1 TRBV29-1 - TGCAGCGTTGAAGGAACCGACAGATCCTACAATGAGCAGTTCTTC CSVEGTDRSYNEQFF